The TCR beta chain described here comes from a study of blood T cells in healthy people across ages. Study at large: Template switching retrieved approximately one barcoded beta molecule for each two T cells.

The CDR3 is 11 amino acids. Germline CDR1 MGHDK, CDR2 SYGVNS. Trimming removed 7 bases at V and 11 bases at J, with 14 bases between. Notes on this clonotype: What it binds is not known.

Next came a second PCR, run for about 7 to 12 cycles, which used a sample-barcoded 5' primer along with a J-beta primer mix. A tag from a template-switch adaptor with 12 random nucleotides marked each cDNA molecule. TCRdb reprocessed the 5' RACE reads with MiXCR, giving one entry per CDR3 protein. Of roughly 1,300,000 distinct CDR3 sequences in the sample, 59% were seen once. General study findings and limits: More naive CD4+ cells and higher diversity were found in long-lived than in aged donors. In older individuals, TCR beta diversity per million T cells was lower, falling roughly linearly with age.

The sequenced sample consisted of blood. This sequence was found in a man younger than 35 in good health. The chain couples TRBV25-1 to TRBJ2-5; D may correspond to TRBD1 or TRBD2 (5 bases each). CDR3 loop: CASTGTLQQYF. Here the CDR3 DNA reads TGTGCCAGCACCGGGACGTTACAGCAGTACTTC.